Below, 14 T cell receptor beta chains from the same sample are listed, as sequenced in a study of monozygotic twins with inflammatory bowel disease. TCRdb reprocessed the 5' RACE reads and stores each CDR3 protein as one record, lacking DNA. The sample totals 300,000 to 400,000 distinct CDR3 sequences. The material sequenced was blood. The receptors stem from a human donor with ulcerative colitis or Crohn's disease, or a healthy co-twin of an affected twin (not recorded which).

The chain links TRBV5-4 to TRBJ2-5. Germline CDR1 is SGHNT and CDR2 is YYREEE (reference sequence). The CDR3 sequence is 14 residues long. CDR3 in amino acids: CASSLWSDQETQYF.

This chain connects TRBV10-3 to TRBJ1-4. The CDR3 loop spans 14 amino acids. Germline V gene lookup returns CDR1 ENHRY and CDR2 SYGVKD. This CDR3 reads CAISKTVDNEKLFF.

This sequence joins TRBV3-1 and TRBJ2-5; the TRBD1 assignment by TCRdb is unverifiable without DNA. CDR3 size: 14 residues. Per the germline V gene, CDR1 is LGHDT and CDR2 is YNNKEL (reference sequence). The CDR3 sequence is CASMGQGYQETQYF.

This chain links TRBV18 with TRBJ2-1; TCRdb reports TRBD1, a call that lacks DNA to check it against. The CDR3 totals 14 residues. Germline assignment: CDR1 KGHSH and CDR2 LQKENI. The CDR3 spells CASSESQGYNEQFF.

The chain couples TRBV7-9 to TRBJ1-2; without DNA, the TCRdb call of TRBD1 cannot be checked. The CDR3 has 13 residues. The germline V gene has CDR1 SEHNR and CDR2 FQNEAQ (reference sequence). The CDR3 loop is CASSLAQGGGYTF.

The chain employs TRBV5-1 and TRBJ1-2; as DNA is missing, the TRBD1 call by TCRdb cannot be tested. CDR1 and CDR2 (germline): SGHRS, YFSETQ. This CDR3 is 13 amino acids long. CDR3 sequence: CASSSTGGDGYTF.

The J gene is TRBJ2-7, the V gene TRBV11-2. CDR3 length: 17 residues. CDR1 is SGHAT and CDR2 is FQNNGV in the germline V gene. This chain's CDR3 is CASSLDSNGVVSYEQYF.

The chain uses TRBV7-7 and TRBJ1-4; TCRdb reports TRBD1, a call that lacks DNA to check it against. The V gene's germline CDR1 is SSHAT and CDR2 FNYEAQ (reference sequence). The CDR3 length is 18 residues. CDR3 in amino acids: CASSLDTENPDLNEKLFF.

The V and J genes are TRBV7-8 and TRBJ1-5. Germline-derived CDR1 and CDR2 are SGHVS and FQNEAQ. The CDR3 runs to 14 residues. The CDR3 reads CASSYEGSNQPQHF.

The gene calls are TRBV7-2 and TRBJ1-2; the D call of TRBD1 rests on TCRdb alone, since no DNA is present to check it. Germline lookup yields CDR1 SGHTA and CDR2 FQGNSA. There are 16 residues in the CDR3. This CDR3 reads CASSTNRQGTPYGYTF.

This chain's CDR3 is CSVDGTRYQETQYF. The chain uses TRBV29-1 and TRBJ2-5. Germline loops: CDR1 SQVTM, CDR2 ANQGSEA. The CDR3 is 14 residues long.

The rearrangement uses TRBV11-3 and TRBJ2-2; TCRdb lists TRBD1, though no DNA is available to test this call. Germline assignment: CDR1 SGHNT and CDR2 YENEEA. This CDR3 comprises 15 residues. This chain's CDR3 is CASSSYVGAAGELFF.

V is TRBV20-1 and J is TRBJ1-1; no DNA is available, so the TRBD1 call from TCRdb remains unchecked. Germline values: CDR1 DFQATT, CDR2 SNEGSKA (reference sequence). CDR3 length: 16 residues. The CDR3 spells CSARDPVTGMNTEAFF.

The CDR3: CASSFSPQKQFF. The chain has TRBV5-1 and TRBJ2-1. This CDR3 has 12 residues. The germline CDR1 and CDR2 sequences are SGHRS and YFSETQ.